Below, one T cell receptor (beta chain) is given with its context. No antigen is known for it. The assay was immunoSEQ multiplex PCR, and TCRdb's table has in-frame clones only and misses some. This repertoire shows about 40,000 clones, more than 75% found once; its top ten account for just under 15%. Blood draws occurred at baseline, cycle 4 day 1, and cycle 7 day 1. V trimming: 3 bases; J trimming: 2 bases; junction bases outside the gene matches: 12. Germline V gives CDR1 MDHEN, CDR2 SYDVKM. The length of the CDR3 is 17 residues. These data come from a study of OX40 agonist ivuxolimab in advanced cancers. Turning to the study itself: Melanoma, hepatocellular carcinoma, head and neck or renal cell cancer occurred in dose-escalation patients. Study findings and constraints: Low normalized T-cell clonal expansion was also seen in some nonresponders.

V and J are TRBV28 and TRBJ1-1, with 7 bases identical to TRBD1. The specimen was CD4+ or CD8+ T cells sorted from blood, collected in a trial of the OX40 agonist ivuxolimab. This clonotype was sampled from an adult with an advanced solid tumor such as melanoma, head and neck, liver or kidney cancer. CDR3 amino acids: CASSFSGTEDINTEAFF. The CDR3 DNA reads TGTGCCAGCAGTTTTTCCGGGACAGAGGATATAAACACTGAAGCTTTCTTT.